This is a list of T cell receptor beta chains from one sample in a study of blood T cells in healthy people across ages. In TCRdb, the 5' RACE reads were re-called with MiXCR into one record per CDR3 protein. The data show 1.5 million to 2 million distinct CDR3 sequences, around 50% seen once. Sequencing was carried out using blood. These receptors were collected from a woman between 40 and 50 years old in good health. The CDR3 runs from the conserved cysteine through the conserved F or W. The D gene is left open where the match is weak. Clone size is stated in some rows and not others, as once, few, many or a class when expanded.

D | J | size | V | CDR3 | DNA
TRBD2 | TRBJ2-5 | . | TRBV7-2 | CASSLDSGAGRATQYF | TGTGCCAGCAGCTTAGATAGTGGGGCAGGGAGGGCGACCCAGTACTTC
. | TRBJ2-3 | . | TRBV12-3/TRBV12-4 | CASSGDGADTQYF | TGTGCCAGCAGCGGGGACGGCGCAGATACGCAGTATTTT
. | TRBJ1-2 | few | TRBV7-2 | CASSSNSYGYTF | TGTGCCAGCAGCTCAAACAGCTATGGCTACACCTTC
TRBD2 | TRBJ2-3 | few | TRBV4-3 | CASSQDSGGLSFADTQYF | TGCGCCAGCAGCCAAGATAGCGGGGGGCTTAGTTTCGCAGATACGCAGTATTTT
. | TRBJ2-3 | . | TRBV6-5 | CAVRGSYTDTQYF | TGTGCTGTAAGGGGGAGTTACACAGATACGCAGTATTTT
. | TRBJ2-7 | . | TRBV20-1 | CSARDPSEQYF | TGCAGTGCTAGAGACCCCAGCGAGCAGTACTTC
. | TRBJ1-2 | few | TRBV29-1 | CSVLQGPLYGYTF | TGCAGCGTTCTCCAAGGACCGCTCTATGGCTACACCTTC
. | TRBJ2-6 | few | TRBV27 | CASSSDLGTGANVLTF | TGTGCCAGCAGTTCCGACCTAGGCACTGGGGCCAACGTCCTGACTTTC
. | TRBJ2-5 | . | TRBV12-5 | CASGLVRWGQETQYF | TGTGCTAGTGGTTTGGTACGATGGGGGCAAGAGACCCAGTACTTC
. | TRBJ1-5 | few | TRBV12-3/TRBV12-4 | CASSDQGTYSNQPQHF | TGTGCCAGCAGTGACCAGGGTACTTATAGCAATCAGCCCCAGCATTTT